These 6 T cell receptor beta chains share one sample of origin, sequenced in a study of neurological immune-mediated disorders (dated by TCRdb to the late 2010s). The library was produced with 5' RACE. These reads were obtained on an Illumina HiSeq 2500. The public sequencing data were trimmed at Q25 with fastp and processed into clonotypes with MiXCR by TCRdb, which kept only in-frame beta chains. Each CDR3 protein gets just one entry, which takes the most common genes and DNA from the rows behind it. Within this sample are roughly 47,000 distinct CDR3 sequences, with 3.5% to 5.5% of them counted one time only. In total, the top ten clones hold around 5% of the sample. The material sequenced was PBMCs. These receptors all stem from an older woman with multiple sclerosis.

Ten or more counts support this clonotype. V gene TRBV7-3 combines with J gene TRBJ2-5; TRBD1 matches at 8 bases. The junction had 0 bases not matched to a gene; V was cut back by 2 bases and J by 4 bases. Per germline, CDR1 SGHTA and CDR2 FQGTGA. The CDR3 runs 13 residues. The CDR3 here is CASSLDRGETQYF. CDR3 sequence (DNA): TGTGCCAGCAGCTTAGACAGGGGAGAGACCCAGTACTTC.

The table lists this clonotype with many counts. This chain's CDR3 is CASSVGPGSFNYGYTF. The CDR3 DNA reads TGTGCCAGCAGCGTAGGGCCAGGGAGTTTTAACTATGGCTACACCTTC. The gene calls are TRBV9 and TRBJ1-2, with a tentative D call TRBD1 (5 bases). The germline CDR1 and CDR2 sequences are SGDLS and YYNGEE. Deletions cut 0 bases from V and 1 base from J, with 13 bases between. This CDR3 is 16 amino acids long.

This clonotype occurred many times. CDR3 loop: CASSPTSGRGEQFF. CDR3 nucleotides: TGTGCCAGCAGCCCGACTAGCGGGAGGGGTGAGCAGTTCTTC. The chain carries TRBV7-2 and TRBJ2-1; TRBD2 aligns across 14 bases. Germline V gene lookup returns CDR1 SGHTA and CDR2 FQGNSA. Trimming at V came to 5 bases and at J to 9 bases, leaving 3 bases not matched to a gene. This CDR3 spans 14 amino acids.

This clonotype was detected ten times or more. The chain links TRBV20-1 to TRBJ2-1; D possibly corresponds to TRBD2 (5 bases). Germline V lookup: CDR1 DFQATT, CDR2 SNEGSKA (reference sequence). V was trimmed by 2 bases and J by 3 bases, leaving 14 bases between them. The CDR3 sequence is 15 residues long. The CDR3: CSARQPTGDYNEQFF. The CDR3 coding sequence is TGCAGTGCTAGACAACCGACCGGGGACTACAATGAGCAGTTCTTC.

Ten or more counts support this clonotype. The chain combines TRBV4-2 with TRBJ2-7; 7 bases align to TRBD1. V gave up 0 bases and J gave up 3 bases; unmatched junction bases: 2. Per germline, CDR1 LGHNA and CDR2 YNFKEQ. The CDR3 covers 14 residues. CDR3 coding DNA: TGTGCCAGCAGCCAAGAGGGGGACAGCTACGAGCAGTACTTC. Residues: CASSQEGDSYEQYF.

In its sample, this clonotype was seen many times. CDR3 nucleotides: TGCGCCAGCAGTGAATCCAGTGACTACGAGCAGTACTTC. This gives the protein CASSESSDYEQYF. This chain joins TRBV10-2 and TRBJ2-7; D not certain. V gave up 3 bases and J gave up 3 bases, with 9 bases separating them. Germline values: CDR1 WSHSY, CDR2 SAAADI. The CDR3 runs to 13 residues.